A selection of T cell receptor beta chains follows, all from one sample in a study of human T cells and chemical hapten exposure. TCRdb independently ran MiXCR on the 5' RACE reads; one entry per CDR3 protein. The sample shows fewer than 150,000 distinct CDR3 sequences, approximately 20% of them seen only once. The source of these receptors is a human donor in good health. Each CDR3 is given with its conserved first and last residue. The order of the fields is CDR3 length, D gene, J gene, clone size, V gene, CDR3 DNA, CDR3 protein. A D gene is named only where the DNA matches it firmly. Size values are once, few and many counts, or a class for expanded clones, and some rows have none.

>14|.|TRBJ1-2|.|TRBV7-3
TGTGCCAGCAGCTTAACGGGGGGGGACTATGGCTACACCTTC
CASSLTGGDYGYTF
>15|.|TRBJ2-5|few|TRBV18
TGTGCCAGCTCACCCCGGGCCCTCCGAGGGGAGACCCAGTACTTC
CASSPRALRGETQYF
>16|TRBD1|TRBJ2-1|.|TRBV11-3
TGTGCCAGCAGCTTAGATGGGAGACAGGGCCACAATGAGCAGTTCTTC
CASSLDGRQGHNEQFF
>13|.|TRBJ2-7|.|TRBV4-1
TGCGCCAGCAGCCAACAGGGGAAGGACGAGCAGTACTTC
CASSQQGKDEQYF
>16|TRBD1|TRBJ2-3|.|TRBV7-9
TGTGCCAGCAGCTCACCGGGACAGGGGACTAAGCCCGCGCAGTATTTT
CASSSPGQGTKPAQYF
>13|.|TRBJ1-1|.|TRBV6-5
TGTGCCAGCAATAGGGGGTTGAACACTGAAGCTTTCTTT
CASNRGLNTEAFF
>20|TRBD2|TRBJ2-1|few|TRBV14
TGTGCCAGCAGCCAAGATGGCCGGACTAGCGGAGACCTCTCCTACAATGAGCAGTTCTTC
CASSQDGRTSGDLSYNEQFF
>13|.|TRBJ1-1|.|TRBV10-3
TGTGCCATGTCTGGTATGGGGAACACTGAAGCTTTCTTT
CAMSGMGNTEAFF
>17|TRBD1|TRBJ1-5|few|TRBV6-4
TGTGCCAGCAGCGCAAGGGGACAGCTTTATAGCAATCAGCCCCAGCATTTT
CASSARGQLYSNQPQHF
>12|.|TRBJ2-3|.|TRBV7-9
TGTGCCAGCAGCTTAGCCCAGGATACGCAGTATTTT
CASSLAQDTQYF
>15|TRBD1|TRBJ1-1|.|TRBV12-3/TRBV12-4
TGTGCCAGCAGCCCAGCCGGGACAGAAAACACTGAAGCTTTCTTT
CASSPAGTENTEAFF
>19|TRBD1|TRBJ1-2|.|TRBV6-5
TGTGCCAGCAGTTACGGCAGCCGGGACAGGGCCCCCCGTAACTATGGCGACACCTTC
CASSYGSRDRAPRNYGDTF
>13|.|TRBJ1-5|.|TRBV20-1
TGCAGTGCTAGTCGTGTGGGGGTGAGCGCCCAGCATTTT
CSASRVGVSAQHF
>15|.|TRBJ2-5|many|TRBV6-6
TGTGCCAGCAGTTACCCTTTTCAGGGACAAGAGACCCAGTACTTC
CASSYPFQGQETQYF
>14|.|TRBJ1-4|few|TRBV6-1
TGTGCCAGCAGTCCCTACAGCAGTAATGAAAAACTGTTTTTT
CASSPYSSNEKLFF
>15|.|TRBJ2-1|few|TRBV12-3/TRBV12-4
TGTGCCAGCAGTTTAGGGGACGGCCCGGGACATGAGCAGTTCTTC
CASSLGDGPGHEQFF
>13|TRBD1|TRBJ1-2|.|TRBV2
TGTGCCGGACAGGGGGCGGCGGGATATGGCTACACCTTC
CAGQGAAGYGYTF
>12|.|TRBJ1-4|many|TRBV28
TGTGCCAGCCTAGGCGGGGTTGGAAAACTGTTTTTT
CASLGGVGKLFF
>15|.|TRBJ1-4|few|TRBV7-9
TGTGCCAGCAGCCTCGACAGGCCCCCTAATGAAAAACTGTTTTTT
CASSLDRPPNEKLFF
>20|TRBD1|TRBJ2-1|few|TRBV4-1
TGCGCCAGCAGCCAAGATAACTACAGGGGTAAAATGAGCTCCTACAATGAGCAGTTCTTC
CASSQDNYRGKMSSYNEQFF
>15|.|TRBJ2-1|few|TRBV5-1
TGCGCCAGCAGTCCGGTAGGGGGAGCCTACAATGAGCAGTTCTTC
CASSPVGGAYNEQFF
>15|.|TRBJ2-3|.|TRBV18
TGTGCCAGCTCACCACGTCCGGTCCCTGTGGATACGCAGTATTTT
CASSPRPVPVDTQYF
>14|TRBD1|TRBJ1-2|few|TRBV15
TGTGCCACCAGGGGGACCGGGACAGGCTATGGCTACACCTTC
CATRGTGTGYGYTF
>14|.|TRBJ2-1|many|TRBV7-9
TGTGCCAGCAGATATCTCTCGGGGGTCGATGAGCAGTTCTTC
CASRYLSGVDEQFF
>17|TRBD1|TRBJ2-6|.|TRBV18
TGTGCCAGCTCACCTGGACAGGGTCGCTCTGGGGCCAACGTCCTGACTTTC
CASSPGQGRSGANVLTF
>16|TRBD1|TRBJ1-3|few|TRBV5-4
TGTGCCAGCAGCTCCCGGGACAGCTACTCTGGAAACACCATATATTTT
CASSSRDSYSGNTIYF
>13|.|TRBJ1-1|.|TRBV5-5
TGTGCCAGCAGCCAGCAAGTAGCCACTGAAGCTTTCTTT
CASSQQVATEAFF
>10|.|TRBJ1-1|few|TRBV28
TGTGCCACCATGAACACTGAAGCTTTCTTT
CATMNTEAFF
>15|.|TRBJ1-6|.|TRBV5-1
TGCGCCAGCAGCTTGGAACAGAGAGATAATTCACCCCTCCACTTT
CASSLEQRDNSPLHF
>14|.|TRBJ2-1|few|TRBV4-2
TGTGCCAGCAGCCAAGATAAGGGGAGCAATGAGCAGTTCTTC
CASSQDKGSNEQFF
>13|TRBD1|TRBJ1-2|.|TRBV9
TGTGCCAGCAGCGTAGGACAGGGGGATGGCTACACCTTC
CASSVGQGDGYTF
>16|TRBD1|TRBJ2-3|few|TRBV20-1
TGCAGTGCCGCGGAAGGGACAGGGCCTTGGTACGATACGCAGTATTTT
CSAAEGTGPWYDTQYF
>14|.|TRBJ1-2|.|TRBV10-2
TGCGCCAGCAGCGCAGGGACACTAAACTATGGCTACACCTTC
CASSAGTLNYGYTF
>12|TRBD1|TRBJ1-1|.|TRBV20-1
TGCAGTGCTAGCGGGACAGGTGGTGAAGCTTTCTTT
CSASGTGGEAFF
>11|.|TRBJ1-1|few|TRBV5-4
TGTGCCAGCAGTGAAACAGGGAAAGCTTTCTTT
CASSETGKAFF
>13|.|TRBJ1-2|few|TRBV12-3/TRBV12-4
TGTGCCAGCAGTTTAGACCGACTCTATGGCTACACCTTC
CASSLDRLYGYTF
>14|.|TRBJ1-2|.|TRBV27
TGTGCCACCGTGGACATAAGAGCTAACTATGGCTACACCTTC
CATVDIRANYGYTF
>14|.|TRBJ2-1|few|TRBV29-1
TGCAGCGTTGAAGCGTTAGGACGAGACAATGAGCAGTTCTTC
CSVEALGRDNEQFF
>16|.|TRBJ1-5|few|TRBV6-2/TRBV6-3
TGTGCCAGCAGCCCCTCCAGGGGCCCTTACAATCAGCCCCAGCATTTT
CASSPSRGPYNQPQHF
>13|.|TRBJ2-7|few|TRBV6-5
TGTGCCTGCCAAGGTTTGAGTAACTACGAGCAGTACTTC
CACQGLSNYEQYF
>17|.|TRBJ2-6|.|TRBV10-3
TGTGCCATCAGTGAAATCGGCTCCCCATCTGGGGCCAACGTCCTGACTTTC
CAISEIGSPSGANVLTF
>13|.|TRBJ2-7|.|TRBV28
TGTGCCAGCAGTTTACCCTCTCGGGGCGAGCAGTACTTC
CASSLPSRGEQYF
>12|TRBD1|TRBJ2-7|few|TRBV7-9
TGTGCCAGCAGCGTGGACAGGGGCAAGCAGTACTTC
CASSVDRGKQYF
>13|.|TRBJ2-7|.|TRBV6-9
TGTGCCAGCAGTCCTTCTAATCCCTACGAGCAGTACTTC
CASSPSNPYEQYF
>16|.|TRBJ2-5|few|TRBV7-9
TGTGCCAGCAGCTTAGTGCCGGGGAAGGGGCAAGAGACCCAGTACTTC
CASSLVPGKGQETQYF
>15|.|TRBJ1-1|.|TRBV28
TGTGCCAGCAGTTTCGGCCCAGCTAGCCGGACTGAAGCTTTCTTT
CASSFGPASRTEAFF
>13|.|TRBJ1-3|.|TRBV6-5
TGTGCCAGCAGTTCCCAGGGTAGAAACACCATATATTTT
CASSSQGRNTIYF
>16|.|TRBJ2-5|.|TRBV7-2
TGTGCCAGCAGCTTAGAGGGGTTTGGACAGCTAGAGACCCAGTACTTC
CASSLEGFGQLETQYF
>12|TRBD1|TRBJ2-3|many|TRBV6-5
TGTGCCAGCAGTGAAGGGGGCGATACGCAGTATTTT
CASSEGGDTQYF
>15|TRBD1|TRBJ1-2|.|TRBV5-6
TGTGCCAGCAGCACCTCCCCGGGACAGATCTATGGCTACACCTTC
CASSTSPGQIYGYTF
>14|.|TRBJ2-7|.|TRBV6-5
TGTGCCAGCAGTTACACCATTGGGGTGGGCGAGCAGTACTTC
CASSYTIGVGEQYF
>17|.|TRBJ2-2|few|TRBV14
TGTGCCAGCAGCCAAATCGGTGGAGGGAAAGAGTCCGGGGAGCTGTTTTTT
CASSQIGGGKESGELFF